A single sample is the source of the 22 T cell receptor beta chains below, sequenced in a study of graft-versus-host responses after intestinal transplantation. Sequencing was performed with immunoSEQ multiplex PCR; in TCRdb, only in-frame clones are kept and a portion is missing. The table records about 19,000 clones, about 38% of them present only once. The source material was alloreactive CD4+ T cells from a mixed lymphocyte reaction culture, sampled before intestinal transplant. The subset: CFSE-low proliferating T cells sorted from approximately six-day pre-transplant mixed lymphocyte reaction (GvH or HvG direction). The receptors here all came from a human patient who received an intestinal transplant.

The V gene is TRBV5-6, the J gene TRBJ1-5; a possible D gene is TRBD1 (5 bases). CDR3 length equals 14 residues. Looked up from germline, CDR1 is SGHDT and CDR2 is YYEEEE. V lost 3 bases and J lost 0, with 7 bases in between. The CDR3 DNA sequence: TGTGCCAGCAGCTCGGGGCTTAGCAATCAGCCCCAGCATTTT. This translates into CASSSGLSNQPQHF.

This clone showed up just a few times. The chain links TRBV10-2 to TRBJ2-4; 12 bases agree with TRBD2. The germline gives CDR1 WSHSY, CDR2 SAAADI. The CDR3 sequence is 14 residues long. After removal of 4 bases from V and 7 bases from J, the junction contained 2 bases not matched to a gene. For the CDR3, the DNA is TGCGCCAGCAGTGGTACTAGCGGGGGGAACATTCAGTACTTC. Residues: CASSGTSGGNIQYF.

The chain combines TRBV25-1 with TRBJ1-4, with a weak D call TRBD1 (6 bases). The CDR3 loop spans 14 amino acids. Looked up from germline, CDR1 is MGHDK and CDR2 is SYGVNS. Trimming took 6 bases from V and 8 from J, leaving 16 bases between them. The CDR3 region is CASSAHDRSEKLFF. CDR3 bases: TGTGCCAGCAGCGCCCACGACAGGAGCGAAAAACTGTTTTTT. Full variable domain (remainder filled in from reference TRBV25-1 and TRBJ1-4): EADIYQTPRYLVIGTGKKITLECSQTMGHDKMYWYQQDPGMELHLIHYSYGVNSTEKGDLSSESTVSRIRTEHFPLTLESARPSHTSQYLCASSAHDRSEKLFFGSGTQLSVL.

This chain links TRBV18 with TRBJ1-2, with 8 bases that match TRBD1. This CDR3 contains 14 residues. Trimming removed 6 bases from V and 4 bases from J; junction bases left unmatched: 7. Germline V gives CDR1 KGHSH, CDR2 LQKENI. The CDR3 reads CASSYRGASYGYTF. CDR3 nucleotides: TGTGCCAGCTCGTACAGGGGGGCTTCCTATGGCTACACCTTC. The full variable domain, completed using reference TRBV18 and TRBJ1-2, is NAGVMQNPRHLVRRRGQEARLRCSPMKGHSHVYWYRQLPEEGLKFMVYLQKENIIDESGMPKERFSAEFPKEGPSILRIQQVVRGDSAAYFCASSYRGASYGYTFGSGTRLTVV.

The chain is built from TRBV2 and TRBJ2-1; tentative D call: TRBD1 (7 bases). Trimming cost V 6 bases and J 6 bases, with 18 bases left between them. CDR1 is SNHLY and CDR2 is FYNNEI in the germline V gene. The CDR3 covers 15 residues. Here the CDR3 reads CASSRQGLGGNEQFF. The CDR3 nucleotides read TGTGCCAGCAGCAGACAGGGTTTGGGGGGCAATGAGCAGTTCTTC.

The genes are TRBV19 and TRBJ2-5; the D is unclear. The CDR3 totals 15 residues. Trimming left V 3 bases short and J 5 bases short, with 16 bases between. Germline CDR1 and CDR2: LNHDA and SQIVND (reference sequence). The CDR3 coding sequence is TGTGCCAGTAGTATCGGTGGTATAGGAGCGGAGACCCAGTACTTC. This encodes CASSIGGIGAETQYF. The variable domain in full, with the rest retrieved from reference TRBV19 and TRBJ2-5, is DGGITQSPKYLFRKEGQNVTLSCEQNLNHDAMYWYRQDPGQGLRLIYYSQIVNDFQKGDIAEGYSVSREKKESFPLTVTSAQKNPTAFYLCASSIGGIGAETQYFGPGTRLLVL.

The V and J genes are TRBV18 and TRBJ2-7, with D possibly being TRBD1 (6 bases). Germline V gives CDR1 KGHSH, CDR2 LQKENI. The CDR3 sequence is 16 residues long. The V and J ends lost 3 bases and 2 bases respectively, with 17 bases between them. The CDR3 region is CASSPTTGATTYEQYF. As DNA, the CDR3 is TGTGCCAGCTCACCTACGACAGGCGCGACAACCTACGAGCAGTACTTC.

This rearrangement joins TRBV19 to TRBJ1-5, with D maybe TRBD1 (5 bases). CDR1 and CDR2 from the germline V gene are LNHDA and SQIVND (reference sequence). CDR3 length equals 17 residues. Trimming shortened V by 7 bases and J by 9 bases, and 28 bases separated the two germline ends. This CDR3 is CASNRGGGAGADGPQHF. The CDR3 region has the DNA TGTGCCAGTAACCGAGGTGGGGGAGCCGGGGCCGATGGGCCCCAGCATTTT.

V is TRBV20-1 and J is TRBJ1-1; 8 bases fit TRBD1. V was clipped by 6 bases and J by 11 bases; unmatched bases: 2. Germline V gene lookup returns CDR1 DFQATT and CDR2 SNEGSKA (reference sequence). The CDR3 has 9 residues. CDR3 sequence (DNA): TGCAGTGCGGGACAGGAGGCTTTCTTT. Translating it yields CSAGQEAFF.

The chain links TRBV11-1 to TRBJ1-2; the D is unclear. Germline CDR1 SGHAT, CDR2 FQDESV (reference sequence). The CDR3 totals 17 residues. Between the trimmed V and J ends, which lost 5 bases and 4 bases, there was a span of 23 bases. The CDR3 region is CASSHKLKAGKIYGYTF. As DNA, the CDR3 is TGTGCCAGCAGCCATAAGCTTAAGGCTGGAAAGATCTATGGCTACACCTTC.

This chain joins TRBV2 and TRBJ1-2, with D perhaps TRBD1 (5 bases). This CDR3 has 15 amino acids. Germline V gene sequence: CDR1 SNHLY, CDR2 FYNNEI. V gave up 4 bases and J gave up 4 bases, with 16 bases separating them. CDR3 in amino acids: CASSGGVGNVYGYTF. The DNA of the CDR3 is TGTGCCAGCAGTGGGGGGGTAGGTAACGTCTATGGCTACACCTTC.

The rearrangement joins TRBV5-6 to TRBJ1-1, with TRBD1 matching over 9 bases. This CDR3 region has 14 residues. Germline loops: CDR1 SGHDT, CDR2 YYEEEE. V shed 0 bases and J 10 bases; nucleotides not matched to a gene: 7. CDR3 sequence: CASSLGQGGFGAFF. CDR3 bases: TGTGCCAGCAGCTTGGGACAGGGGGGGTTTGGAGCTTTCTTT.

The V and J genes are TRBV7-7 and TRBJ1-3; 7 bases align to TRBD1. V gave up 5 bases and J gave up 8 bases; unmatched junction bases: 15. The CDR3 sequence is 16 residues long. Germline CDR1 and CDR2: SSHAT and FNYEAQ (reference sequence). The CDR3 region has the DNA TGTGCCAGCAGCAACACTTTCCGGGACAGTTTGGACACCATATATTTT. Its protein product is CASSNTFRDSLDTIYF.

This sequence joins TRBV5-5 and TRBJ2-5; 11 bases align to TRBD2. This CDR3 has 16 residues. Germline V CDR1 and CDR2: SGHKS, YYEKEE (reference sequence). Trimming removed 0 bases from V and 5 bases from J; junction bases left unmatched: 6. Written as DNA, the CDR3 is TGTGCCAGCAGCTTGGGCGAAGCTAGCGGGGGGGAGACCCAGTACTTC. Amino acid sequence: CASSLGEASGGETQYF.

The CDR3 loop reads CAGGGGSSYEQYF. The DNA for the CDR3 is TGTGCCGGAGGCGGGGGGTCCTCCTACGAGCAGTACTTC. The chain combines TRBV6-1 with TRBJ2-7; TRBD2 matches 8 bases. Germline CDR1 and CDR2: MNHNS and SASEGT. Trimming took 11 bases from V and 0 from J; bases not matched to a gene: 6. The CDR3 is 13 amino acids.

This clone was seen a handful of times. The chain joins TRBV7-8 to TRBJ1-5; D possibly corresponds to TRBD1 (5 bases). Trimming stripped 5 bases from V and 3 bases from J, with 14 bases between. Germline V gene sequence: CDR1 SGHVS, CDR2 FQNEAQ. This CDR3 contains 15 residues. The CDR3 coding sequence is TGTGCCAGCAGCAGAACGGGACGGATCAATCAGCCCCAGCATTTT. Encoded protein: CASSRTGRINQPQHF. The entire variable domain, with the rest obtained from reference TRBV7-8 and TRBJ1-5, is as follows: GAGVSQSPRYKVAKRGQDVALRCDPISGHVSLFWYQQALGQGPEFLTYFQNEAQLDKSGLPSDRFFAERPEGSVSTLKIQRTQQEDSAVYLCASSRTGRINQPQHFGDGTRLSIL.

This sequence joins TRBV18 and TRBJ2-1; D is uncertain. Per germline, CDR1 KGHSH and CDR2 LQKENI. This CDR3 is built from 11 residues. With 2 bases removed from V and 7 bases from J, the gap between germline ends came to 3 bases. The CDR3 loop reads CASSPRNEQFF. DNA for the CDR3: TGTGCCAGCTCACCAAGGAATGAGCAGTTCTTC.

CDR3 amino acids: CASSDGTSNTGELFF. CDR3 bases: TGTGCCAGCAGTGACGGGACTAGCAACACCGGGGAGCTGTTTTTT. The chain joins TRBV2 to TRBJ2-2; 9 nucleotides line up with TRBD2. Germline V gives CDR1 SNHLY, CDR2 FYNNEI. The junction had 1 base not matched to a gene; V was cut back by 3 bases and J by 2 bases. This CDR3 comprises 15 residues.

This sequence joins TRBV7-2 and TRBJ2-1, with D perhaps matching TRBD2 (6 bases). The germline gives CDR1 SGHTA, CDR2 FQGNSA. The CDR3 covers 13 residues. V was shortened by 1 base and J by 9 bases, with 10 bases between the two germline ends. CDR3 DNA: TGTGCCAGCAGCTTAGGGCGGGGAACTGAGCAGTTCTTC. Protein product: CASSLGRGTEQFF.

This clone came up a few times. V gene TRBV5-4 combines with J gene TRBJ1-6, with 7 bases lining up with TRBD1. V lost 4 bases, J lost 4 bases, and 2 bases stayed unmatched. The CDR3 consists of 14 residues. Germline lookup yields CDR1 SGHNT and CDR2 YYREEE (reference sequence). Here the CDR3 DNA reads TGTGCCAGCAGCCAGACAGGGTATAATTCACCCCTCCACTTT. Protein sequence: CASSQTGYNSPLHF.

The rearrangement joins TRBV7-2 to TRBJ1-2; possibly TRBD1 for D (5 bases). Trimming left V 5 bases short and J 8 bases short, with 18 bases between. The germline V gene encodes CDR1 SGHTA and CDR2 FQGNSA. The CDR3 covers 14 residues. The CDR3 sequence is CASSPRWGPLGYTF. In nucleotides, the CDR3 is TGTGCCAGCAGCCCCCGGTGGGGCCCTTTAGGCTACACCTTC.

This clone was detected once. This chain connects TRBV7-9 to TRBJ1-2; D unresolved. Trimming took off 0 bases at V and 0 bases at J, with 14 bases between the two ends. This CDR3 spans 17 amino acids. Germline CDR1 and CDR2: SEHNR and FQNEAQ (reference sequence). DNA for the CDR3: TGTGCCAGCAGCTTAGCAGGTGGAACATCCTCTAACTATGGCTACACCTTC. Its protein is CASSLAGGTSSNYGYTF. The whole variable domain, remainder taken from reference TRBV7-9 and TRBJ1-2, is DTGVSQNPRHKITKRGQNVTFRCDPISEHNRLYWYRQTLGQGPEFLTYFQNEAQLEKSRLLSDRFSAERPKGSFSTLEIQRTEQGDSAMYLCASSLAGGTSSNYGYTFGSGTRLTVV.